The sequence of this T cell receptor beta chain was determined in a study of CD8 T cells in Susac syndrome. Study-level background: Treatment status at blood draw for the Susac syndrome patients was therapy-naive, corticosteroids, or intravenous immunoglobulin alone.

With random hexamers, reverse transcription was performed on about 0.5 to 1 ug of RNA. Coverage of TCR beta CDR3 amplification by immunoSEQ multiplex PCR extended to 54 Vbeta and 13 Jbeta. A single record per CDR3 protein comes from TCRdb applying MiXCR to the immunoSEQ multiplex PCR reads. The data show over 120,000 distinct CDR3 sequences, 85% to 95% seen once. TEMRA cells were FACS-enriched, and CD8+ and CD4+ T cells were isolated negatively. V lost 8 bases and J lost 5; bases outside the gene matches: 5. CDR1 is LNHNV and CDR2 is YYDKDF in the germline V gene (reference sequence). The CDR3 has 14 amino acids.

The sequencing input was CD4+ T cells from PBMCs. This receptor was obtained from a human donor with Susac syndrome. The V gene is TRBV15, the J gene TRBJ2-1; 11 bases match TRBD2. The CDR3 DNA follows: TGTGCCACCCGGACTAGCGGGCGCCACAATGAGCAGTTCTTC. Its protein is CATRTSGRHNEQFF.